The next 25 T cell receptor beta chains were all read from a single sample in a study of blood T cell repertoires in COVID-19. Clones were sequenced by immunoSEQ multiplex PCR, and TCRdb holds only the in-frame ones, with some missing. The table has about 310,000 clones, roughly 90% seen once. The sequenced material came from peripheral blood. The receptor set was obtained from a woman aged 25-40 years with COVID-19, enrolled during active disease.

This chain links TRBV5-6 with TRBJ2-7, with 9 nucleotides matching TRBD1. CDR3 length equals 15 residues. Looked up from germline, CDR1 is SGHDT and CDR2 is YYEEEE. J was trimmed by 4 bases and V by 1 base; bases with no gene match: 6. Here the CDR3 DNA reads TGTGCCAGCAGCTTGCCTGGACAGGGGTGGTACGAGCAGTACTTC. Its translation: CASSLPGQGWYEQYF.

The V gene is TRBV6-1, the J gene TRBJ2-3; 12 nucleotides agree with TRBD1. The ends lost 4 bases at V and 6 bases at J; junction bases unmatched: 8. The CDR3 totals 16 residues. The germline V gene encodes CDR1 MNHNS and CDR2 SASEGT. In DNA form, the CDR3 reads TGTGCCAGCAGTGGCTCCGGGACAGGGGGCTACGATACGCAGTATTTT. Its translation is CASSGSGTGGYDTQYF.

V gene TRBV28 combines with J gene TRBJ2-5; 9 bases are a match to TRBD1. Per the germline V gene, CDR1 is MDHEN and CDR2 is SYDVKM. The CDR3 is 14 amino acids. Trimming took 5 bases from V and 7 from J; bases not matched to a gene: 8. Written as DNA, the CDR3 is TGTGCCAGCAGTGTGGGACAGGGAAGAGCGACCCAGTACTTC. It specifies CASSVGQGRATQYF. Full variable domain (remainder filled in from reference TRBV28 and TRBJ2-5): DVKVTQSSRYLVKRTGEKVFLECVQDMDHENMFWYRQDPGLGLRLIYFSYDVKMKEKGDIPEGYSVSREKKERFSLILESASTNQTSMYLCASSVGQGRATQYFGPGTRLLVL.

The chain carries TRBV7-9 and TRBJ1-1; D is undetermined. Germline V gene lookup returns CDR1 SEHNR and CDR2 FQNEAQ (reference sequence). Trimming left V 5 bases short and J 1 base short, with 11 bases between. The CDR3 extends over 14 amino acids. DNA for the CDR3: TGTGCCAGCAGCCCTTTGCCGGGGAACACTGAAGCTTTCTTT. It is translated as CASSPLPGNTEAFF.

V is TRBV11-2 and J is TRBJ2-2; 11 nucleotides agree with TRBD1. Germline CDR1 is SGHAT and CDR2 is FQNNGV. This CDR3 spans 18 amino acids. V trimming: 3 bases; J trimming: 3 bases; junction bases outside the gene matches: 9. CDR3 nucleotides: TGTGCCAGCAGCTTGGGGATCGGGGGACAGGGGGACACCGGGGAGCTGTTTTTT. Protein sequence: CASSLGIGGQGDTGELFF.

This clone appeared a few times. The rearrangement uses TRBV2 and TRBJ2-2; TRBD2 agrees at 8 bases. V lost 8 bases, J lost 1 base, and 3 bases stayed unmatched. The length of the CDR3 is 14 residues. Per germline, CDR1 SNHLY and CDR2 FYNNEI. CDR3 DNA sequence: TGTGCCAGCGCTAGCGGGCGGAACACCGGGGAGCTGTTTTTT. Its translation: CASASGRNTGELFF.

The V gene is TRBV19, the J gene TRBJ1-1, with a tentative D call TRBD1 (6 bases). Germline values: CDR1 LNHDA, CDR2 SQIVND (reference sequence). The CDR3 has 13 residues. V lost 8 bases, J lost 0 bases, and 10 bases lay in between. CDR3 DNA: TGTGCCAGTCAGGGACAATTGAACACTGAAGCTTTCTTT. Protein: CASQGQLNTEAFF. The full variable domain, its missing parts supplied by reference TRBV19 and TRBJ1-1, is DGGITQSPKYLFRKEGQNVTLSCEQNLNHDAMYWYRQDPGQGLRLIYYSQIVNDFQKGDIAEGYSVSREKKESFPLTVTSAQKNPTAFYLCASQGQLNTEAFFGQGTRLTVV.

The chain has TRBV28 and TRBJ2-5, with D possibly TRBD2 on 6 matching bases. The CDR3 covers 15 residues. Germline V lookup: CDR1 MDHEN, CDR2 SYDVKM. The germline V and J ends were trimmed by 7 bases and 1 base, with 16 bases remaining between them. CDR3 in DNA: TGTGCCAGCACCACGGTTGGGGGGTTCCAAGAGACCCAGTACTTC. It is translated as CASTTVGGFQETQYF. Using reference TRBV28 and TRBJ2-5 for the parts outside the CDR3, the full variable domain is DVKVTQSSRYLVKRTGEKVFLECVQDMDHENMFWYRQDPGLGLRLIYFSYDVKMKEKGDIPEGYSVSREKKERFSLILESASTNQTSMYLCASTTVGGFQETQYFGPGTRLLVL.

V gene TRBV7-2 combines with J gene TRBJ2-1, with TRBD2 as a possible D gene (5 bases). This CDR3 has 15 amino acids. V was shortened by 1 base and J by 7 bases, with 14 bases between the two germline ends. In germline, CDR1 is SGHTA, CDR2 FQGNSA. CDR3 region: CASSLEASRRNEQFF. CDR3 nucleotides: TGTGCCAGCAGCTTAGAGGCTAGCCGTCGGAATGAGCAGTTCTTC.

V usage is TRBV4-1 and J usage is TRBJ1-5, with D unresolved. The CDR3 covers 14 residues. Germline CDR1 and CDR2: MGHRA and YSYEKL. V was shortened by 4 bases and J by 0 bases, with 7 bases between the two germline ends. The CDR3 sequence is CASSLQSSNQPQHF. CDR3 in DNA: TGCGCCAGCAGCCTACAGAGTAGCAATCAGCCCCAGCATTTT.

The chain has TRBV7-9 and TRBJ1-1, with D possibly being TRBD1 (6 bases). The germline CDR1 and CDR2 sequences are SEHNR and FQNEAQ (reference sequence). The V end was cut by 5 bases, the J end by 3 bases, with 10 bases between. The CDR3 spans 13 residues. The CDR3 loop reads CASSLQGHTEAFF. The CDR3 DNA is TGTGCCAGCAGCCTTCAGGGGCACACTGAAGCTTTCTTT.

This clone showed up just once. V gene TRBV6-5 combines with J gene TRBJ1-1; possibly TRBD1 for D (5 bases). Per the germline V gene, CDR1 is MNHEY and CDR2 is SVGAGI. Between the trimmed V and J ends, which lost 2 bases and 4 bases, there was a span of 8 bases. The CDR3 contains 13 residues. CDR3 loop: CASSYRGPTEAFF. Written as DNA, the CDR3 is TGTGCCAGCAGTTACAGGGGCCCCACTGAAGCTTTCTTT.

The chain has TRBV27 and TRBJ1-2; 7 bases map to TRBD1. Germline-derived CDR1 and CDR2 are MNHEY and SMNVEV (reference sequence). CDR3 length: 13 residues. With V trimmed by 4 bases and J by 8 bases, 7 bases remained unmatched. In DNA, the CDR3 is TGTGCCAGCAGTTCGACAGGGTCGGGGGGCTACACCTTC. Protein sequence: CASSSTGSGGYTF.

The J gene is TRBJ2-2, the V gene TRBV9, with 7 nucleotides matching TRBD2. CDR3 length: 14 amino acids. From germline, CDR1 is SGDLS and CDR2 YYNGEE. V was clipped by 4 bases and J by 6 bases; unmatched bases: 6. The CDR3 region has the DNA TGTGCCAGCAGCAGCTTTGGGGGGGCCGGGGAGCTGTTTTTT. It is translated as CASSSFGGAGELFF.

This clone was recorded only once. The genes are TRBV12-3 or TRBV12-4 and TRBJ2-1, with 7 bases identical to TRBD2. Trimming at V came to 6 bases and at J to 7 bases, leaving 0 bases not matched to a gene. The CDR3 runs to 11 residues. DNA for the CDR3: TGTGCCAGCAGGGGGGGGAATGAGCAGTTCTTC. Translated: CASRGGNEQFF.

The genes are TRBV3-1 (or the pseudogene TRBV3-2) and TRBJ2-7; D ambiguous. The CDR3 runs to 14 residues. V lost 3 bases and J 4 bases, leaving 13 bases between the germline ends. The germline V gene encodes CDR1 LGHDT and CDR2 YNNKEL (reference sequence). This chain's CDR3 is CASSHSSETYEQYF. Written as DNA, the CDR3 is TGTGCCAGCAGCCACTCAAGCGAGACGTACGAGCAGTACTTC.

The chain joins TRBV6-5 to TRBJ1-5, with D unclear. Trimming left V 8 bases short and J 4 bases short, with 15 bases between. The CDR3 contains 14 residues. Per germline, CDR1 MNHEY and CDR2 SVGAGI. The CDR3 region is CASRGRIRNQPQHF. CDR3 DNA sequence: TGTGCCAGCCGAGGGAGGATTAGGAATCAGCCCCAGCATTTT.

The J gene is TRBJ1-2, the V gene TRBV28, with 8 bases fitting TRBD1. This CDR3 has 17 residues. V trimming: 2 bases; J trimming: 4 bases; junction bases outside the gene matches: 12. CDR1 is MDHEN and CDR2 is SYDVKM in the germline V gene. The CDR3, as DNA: TGTGCCAGCAGTTTAACGGGGGCAGGGGGCGGCCTCTATGGCTACACCTTC. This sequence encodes CASSLTGAGGGLYGYTF.

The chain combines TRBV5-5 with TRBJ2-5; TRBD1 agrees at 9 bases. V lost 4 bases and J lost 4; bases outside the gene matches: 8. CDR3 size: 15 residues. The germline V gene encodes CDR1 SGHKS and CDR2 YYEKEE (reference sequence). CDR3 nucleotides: TGTGCCAGCAGCCCGACAGGGGGTCTTGGAGAGACCCAGTACTTC. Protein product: CASSPTGGLGETQYF.

CDR3: CASRLYNEQFF. In DNA form, the CDR3 reads TGTGCCAGCAGGCTATACAATGAGCAGTTCTTC. The rearrangement joins TRBV12-3 or TRBV12-4 to TRBJ2-1; D unclear. This CDR3 comprises 11 residues. V dropped 6 bases and J dropped 4 bases, with 4 bases sitting between them.

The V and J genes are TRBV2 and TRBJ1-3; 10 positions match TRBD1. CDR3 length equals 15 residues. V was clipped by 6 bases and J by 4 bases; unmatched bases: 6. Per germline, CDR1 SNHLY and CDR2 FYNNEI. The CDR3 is CASRGTGEQGNTIYF. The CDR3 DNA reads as TGTGCCAGCAGGGGGACAGGGGAGCAGGGAAACACCATATATTTT.

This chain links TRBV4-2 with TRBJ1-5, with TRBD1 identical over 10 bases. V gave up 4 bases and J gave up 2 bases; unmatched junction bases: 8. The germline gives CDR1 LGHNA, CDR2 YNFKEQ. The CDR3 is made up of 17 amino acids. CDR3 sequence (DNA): TGTGCCAGCAGCCCTTCCACCGGGACAGGGGGCAATCAGCCCCAGCATTTT. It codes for CASSPSTGTGGNQPQHF.

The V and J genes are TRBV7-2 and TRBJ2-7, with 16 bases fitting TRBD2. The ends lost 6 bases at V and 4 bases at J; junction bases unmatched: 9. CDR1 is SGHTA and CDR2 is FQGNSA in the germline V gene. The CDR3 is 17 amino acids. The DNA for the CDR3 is TGTGCCAGCAGATCCGCGGGACTAGCGGGAGGGCGGTACGAGCAGTACTTC. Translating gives CASRSAGLAGGRYEQYF.

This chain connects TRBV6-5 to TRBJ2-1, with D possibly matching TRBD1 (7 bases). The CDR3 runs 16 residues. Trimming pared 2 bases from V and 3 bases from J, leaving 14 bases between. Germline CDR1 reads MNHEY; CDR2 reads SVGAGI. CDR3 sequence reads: CASSYRSGGGYNEQFF. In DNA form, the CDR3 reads TGTGCCAGCAGTTACCGCTCAGGGGGAGGCTACAATGAGCAGTTCTTC.

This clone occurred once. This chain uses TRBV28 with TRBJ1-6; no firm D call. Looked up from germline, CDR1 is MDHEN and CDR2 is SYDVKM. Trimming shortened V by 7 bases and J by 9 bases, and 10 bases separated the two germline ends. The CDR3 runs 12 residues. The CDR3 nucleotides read TGTGCCAGCAAAACGGGAAGTTCACCCCTCCACTTT. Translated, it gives CASKTGSSPLHF.